This record covers a single T cell receptor (beta chain). Its antigen is still unknown. J was trimmed by 1 base and V by 6 bases; bases with no gene match: 16. The CDR3 has 21 amino acids. TCRdb processed the RT-PCR reads anew with MiXCR; each CDR3 protein has one entry. In the table there are about 650,000 distinct CDR3 sequences, around 16% of which are singletons. This sample was taken from a study of response to subunit inactivated influenza vaccine. General observations from the study: With each seasonal influenza vaccination, the authors suggested, few new T cells are recruited.

J is TRBJ2-1 and V is TRBV23-1; the match to TRBD2 covers 15 bases. TRBV23-1 is annotated as an ORF whose role is uncertain. The clonotype was recovered from a man in his fifties or sixties who received an inactivated influenza vaccine. Source: PBMCs from blood, taken about 13 days after vaccination. For the CDR3, the DNA is TGCGCCAGCAGCCGGGGATTTGGAGGGACTAGCGGGGGGCCGTCCTACAATGAGCAGTTCTTC. It encodes CASSRGFGGTSGGPSYNEQFF.